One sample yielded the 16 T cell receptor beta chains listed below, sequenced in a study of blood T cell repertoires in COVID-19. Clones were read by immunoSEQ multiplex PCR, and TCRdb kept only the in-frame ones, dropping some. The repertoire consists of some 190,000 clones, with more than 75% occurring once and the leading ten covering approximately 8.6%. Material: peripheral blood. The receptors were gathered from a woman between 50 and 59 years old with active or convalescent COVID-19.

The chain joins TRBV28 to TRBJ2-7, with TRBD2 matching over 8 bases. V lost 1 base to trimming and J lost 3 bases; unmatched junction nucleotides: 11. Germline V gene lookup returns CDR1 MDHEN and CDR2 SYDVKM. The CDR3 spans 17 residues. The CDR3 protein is CASSLYGLAGDYYEQYF. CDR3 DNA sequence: TGTGCCAGCAGTTTATATGGGCTAGCGGGCGACTACTACGAGCAGTACTTC.

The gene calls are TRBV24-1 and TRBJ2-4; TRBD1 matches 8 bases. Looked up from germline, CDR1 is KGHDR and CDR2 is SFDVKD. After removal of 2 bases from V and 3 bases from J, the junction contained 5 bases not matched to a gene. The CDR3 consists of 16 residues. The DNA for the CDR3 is TGTGCCACCAGTGATTCGAAACAGGGGGGCAAAAACATTCAGTACTTC. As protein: CATSDSKQGGKNIQYF.

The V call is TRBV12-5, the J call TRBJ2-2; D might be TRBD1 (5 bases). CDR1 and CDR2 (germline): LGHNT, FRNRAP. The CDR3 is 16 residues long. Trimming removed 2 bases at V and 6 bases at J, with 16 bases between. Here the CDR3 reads CASGLCRRVVSGELFF. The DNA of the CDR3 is TGTGCTAGTGGTTTGTGTCGCAGGGTCGTTTCCGGGGAGCTGTTTTTT.

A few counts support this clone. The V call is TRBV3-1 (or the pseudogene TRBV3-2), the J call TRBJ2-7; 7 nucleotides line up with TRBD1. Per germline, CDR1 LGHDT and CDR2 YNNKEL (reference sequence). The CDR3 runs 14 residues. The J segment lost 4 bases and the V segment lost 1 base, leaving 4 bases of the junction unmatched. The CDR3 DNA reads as TGTGCCAGCAGCCAAGGACAGGGCGGATACGAGCAGTACTTC. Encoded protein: CASSQGQGGYEQYF.

CDR3 sequence reads: CATRTFRLAGEQFF. The CDR3 DNA sequence: TGTGCCACCAGAACGTTTAGACTAGCGGGTGAGCAGTTCTTC. This rearrangement joins TRBV24-1 to TRBJ2-1, with 10 positions matching TRBD2. After removal of 7 bases from V and 9 bases from J, the junction contained 8 bases not matched to a gene. Per germline, CDR1 KGHDR and CDR2 SFDVKD. CDR3 length: 14 amino acids.

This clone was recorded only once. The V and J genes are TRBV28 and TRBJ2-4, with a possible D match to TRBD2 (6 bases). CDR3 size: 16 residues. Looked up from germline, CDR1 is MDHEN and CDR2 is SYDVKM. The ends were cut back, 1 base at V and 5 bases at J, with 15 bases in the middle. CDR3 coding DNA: TGTGCCAGCAGTTTATCTCGCGGAGGGGCGGAAAACATTCAGTACTTC. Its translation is CASSLSRGGAENIQYF.

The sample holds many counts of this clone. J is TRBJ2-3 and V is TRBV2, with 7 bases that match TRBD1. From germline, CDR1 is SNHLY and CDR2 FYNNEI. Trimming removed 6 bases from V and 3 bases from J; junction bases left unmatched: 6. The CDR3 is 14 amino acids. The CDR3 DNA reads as TGTGCCAGCAGACAGGGGAGACGGACAGATACGCAGTATTTT. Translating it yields CASRQGRRTDTQYF.

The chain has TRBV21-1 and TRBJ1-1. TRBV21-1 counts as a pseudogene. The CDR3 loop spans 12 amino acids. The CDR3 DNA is TGTGCCAGCAGCCGTAGTTGCACTGAAGCTTTCTTT. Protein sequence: CASSRSCTEAFF.

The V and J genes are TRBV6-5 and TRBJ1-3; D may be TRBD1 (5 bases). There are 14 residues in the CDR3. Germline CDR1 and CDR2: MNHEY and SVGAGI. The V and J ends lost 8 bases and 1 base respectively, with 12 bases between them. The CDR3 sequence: CASSSQGSGNTIYF. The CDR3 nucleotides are TGTGCCAGCTCCTCCCAGGGATCTGGAAACACCATATATTTT.

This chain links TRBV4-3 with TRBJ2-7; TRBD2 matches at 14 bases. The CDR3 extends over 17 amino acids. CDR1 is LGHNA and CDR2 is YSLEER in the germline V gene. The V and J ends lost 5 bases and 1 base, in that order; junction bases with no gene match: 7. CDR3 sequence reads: CASSSGLAGGGSYEQYF. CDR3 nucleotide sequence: TGCGCCAGCAGCTCCGGACTAGCGGGAGGAGGGTCCTACGAGCAGTACTTC.

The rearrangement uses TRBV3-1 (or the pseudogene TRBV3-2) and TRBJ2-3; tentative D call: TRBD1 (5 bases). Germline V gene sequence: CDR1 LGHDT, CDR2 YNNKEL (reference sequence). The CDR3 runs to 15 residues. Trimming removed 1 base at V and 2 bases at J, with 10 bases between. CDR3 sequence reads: CASSQGGLPTDTQYF. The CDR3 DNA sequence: TGTGCCAGCAGCCAAGGGGGCCTCCCCACAGATACGCAGTATTTT.

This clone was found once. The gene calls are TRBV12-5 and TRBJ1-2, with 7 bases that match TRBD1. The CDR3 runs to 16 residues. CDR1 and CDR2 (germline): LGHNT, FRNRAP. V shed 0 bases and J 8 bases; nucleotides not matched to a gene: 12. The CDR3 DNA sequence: TGTGCTAGTGGTTTGGTAGGAGGGGGCGTACATGAGGGCTACACCTTC. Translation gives CASGLVGGGVHEGYTF. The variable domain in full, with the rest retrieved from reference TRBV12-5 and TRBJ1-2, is DARVTQTPRHKVTEMGQEVTMRCQPILGHNTVFWYRQTMMQGLELLAYFRNRAPLDDSGMPKDRFSAEMPDATLATLKIQPSEPRDSAVYFCASGLVGGGVHEGYTFGSGTRLTVV.

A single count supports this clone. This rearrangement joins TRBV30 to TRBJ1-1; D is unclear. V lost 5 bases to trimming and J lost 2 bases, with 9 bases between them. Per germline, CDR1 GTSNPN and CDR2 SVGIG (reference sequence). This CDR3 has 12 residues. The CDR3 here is CAWGRQNTEAFF. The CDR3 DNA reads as TGTGCCTGGGGGAGGCAAAACACTGAAGCTTTCTTT.

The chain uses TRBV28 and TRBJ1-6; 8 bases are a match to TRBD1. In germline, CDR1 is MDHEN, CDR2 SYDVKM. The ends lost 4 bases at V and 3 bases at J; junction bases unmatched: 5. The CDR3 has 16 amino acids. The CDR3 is CASSSGQGYYNSPLHF. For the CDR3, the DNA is TGTGCCAGCAGTTCCGGACAGGGCTACTATAATTCACCCCTCCACTTT.

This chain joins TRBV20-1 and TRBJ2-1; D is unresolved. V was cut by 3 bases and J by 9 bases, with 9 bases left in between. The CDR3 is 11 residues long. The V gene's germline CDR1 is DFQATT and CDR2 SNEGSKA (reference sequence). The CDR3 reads CSASLVAEQFF. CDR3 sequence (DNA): TGCAGTGCTAGTCTAGTTGCTGAGCAGTTCTTC.

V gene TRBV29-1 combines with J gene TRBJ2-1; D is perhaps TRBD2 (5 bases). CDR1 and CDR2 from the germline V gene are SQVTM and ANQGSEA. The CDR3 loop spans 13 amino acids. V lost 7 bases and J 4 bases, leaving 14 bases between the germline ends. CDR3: CSGSGKSYNEQFF. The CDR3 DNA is TGCAGCGGCTCCGGGAAATCTTACAATGAGCAGTTCTTC.